Listed here are 18 T cell receptor beta chains from one sample, sequenced in a study of T cells in Graves' hyperthyroidism and ophthalmopathy. From RNA transcripts, TCR beta CDR3 regions were amplified. HTBI primers drove first-round RT-PCR of the TCR CDR3. TCRdb re-derived calls from the multiplex PCR reads in MiXCR, one entry per CDR3 protein. The table lists some 400,000 distinct CDR3 sequences, about 13% of them singletons. Specimen: blood. All receptors derive from a man younger than 40 with Graves' hyperthyroidism that later progressed to Graves' ophthalmopathy.

The table lists this clonotype with many counts. This rearrangement joins TRBV5-1 to TRBJ1-6; D uncertain. Germline V gene sequence: CDR1 SGHRS, CDR2 YFSETQ. V lost 0 bases, J lost 8 bases, and 9 bases lay in between. CDR3 length: 14 amino acids. The CDR3 here is CASSLAQRDSPLHF. In nucleotides, the CDR3 is TGCGCCAGCAGCTTGGCACAGAGGGATTCACCCCTCCACTTT.

The chain joins TRBV3-1 to TRBJ1-6, with D perhaps TRBD1 (6 bases). The CDR3 extends over 17 amino acids. The V end lost 1 base, the J end lost 6 bases, and 16 bases lay between the germline ends. CDR1 LGHDT and CDR2 YNNKEL come from the germline V gene (reference sequence). In DNA form, the CDR3 reads TGTGCCAGCAGCCAAGTCCCGGGGGCGAAGCCTAATTCACCCCTCCACTTT. This encodes CASSQVPGAKPNSPLHF.

This clonotype was seen many times. The chain employs TRBV7-9 and TRBJ1-2; possibly TRBD1 for D (6 bases). CDR3 length: 16 residues. Germline lookup yields CDR1 SEHNR and CDR2 FQNEAQ (reference sequence). With 0 bases removed from V and 4 bases from J, the gap between germline ends came to 15 bases. The CDR3 is CASSLAGPDSGYGYTF. The CDR3 DNA reads as TGTGCCAGCAGCTTAGCGGGGCCGGACAGCGGCTATGGCTACACCTTC.

This clonotype has just a few counts. The chain joins TRBV24-1 to TRBJ2-2; no clear D gene. V was trimmed by 2 bases and J by 4 bases, leaving 4 bases between them. Germline loops: CDR1 KGHDR, CDR2 SFDVKD. The CDR3 sequence is 13 residues long. The CDR3 bases are TGTGCCACCAGTGATTACTTCACCGGGGAGCTGTTTTTT. Its translation: CATSDYFTGELFF.

V and J are TRBV19 and TRBJ2-7; a weak D match, TRBD2 (5 bases). The CDR3 runs 15 residues. Germline CDR1 is LNHDA and CDR2 is SQIVND (reference sequence). V lost 5 bases and J 0 bases, leaving 14 bases between the germline ends. CDR3 loop: CASSLFGENSYEQYF. CDR3 nucleotides: TGTGCCAGTAGTCTTTTCGGGGAAAACTCCTACGAGCAGTACTTC.

Comments on this clonotype: Just one base apart from a much larger clone, this may be a read error. The chain links TRBV10-1 to TRBJ2-7; 9 nucleotides align to TRBD1. CDR1 is WNHNN, CDR2 SYGVQD, per germline (reference sequence). This CDR3 is 15 amino acids long. In DNA form, the CDR3 reads TGCGCCAGCAGTGAGTCTGGGACAGGGCCCTACGAGCAGCACTTC. Its protein product is CASSESGTGPYEQHF.

This CDR3 is CSARDLRGPIPYEQYF. CDR3 DNA sequence: TGCAGTGCTAGAGATCTGAGGGGGCCCATTCCTTACGAGCAGTACTTC. The gene calls are TRBV20-1 and TRBJ2-7; 7 bases map to TRBD1. The CDR3 is 16 residues long. Per the germline V gene, CDR1 is DFQATT and CDR2 is SNEGSKA (reference sequence). V trimming: 0 bases; J trimming: 4 bases; junction bases outside the gene matches: 12.

J is TRBJ1-6 and V is TRBV28, with 7 bases lining up with TRBD1. The CDR3 is made up of 14 amino acids. V shed 5 bases and J 5 bases; nucleotides not matched to a gene: 3. The germline gives CDR1 MDHEN, CDR2 SYDVKM. The CDR3 sequence: CASSTDRDNSPLHF. CDR3 sequence (DNA): TGTGCCAGCAGTACCGACAGGGATAATTCACCCCTCCACTTT.

This clonotype was seen at least ten times. The chain carries TRBV11-2 and TRBJ1-4, with 9 bases identical to TRBD1. The CDR3 runs to 17 residues. CDR1 and CDR2 (germline): SGHAT, FQNNGV. With V trimmed by 1 base and J by 5 bases, 8 bases remained unmatched. The CDR3 DNA reads TGTGCCAGCAGCTTAGGCAACAGGGGGCGCATCAATGAAAAACTGTTTTTT. Translation gives CASSLGNRGRINEKLFF.

The chain joins TRBV24-1 to TRBJ2-2; perhaps TRBD2 as D (7 bases). The CDR3 totals 13 residues. Trimming cost V 5 bases and J 6 bases, with 9 bases left between them. Looked up from germline, CDR1 is KGHDR and CDR2 is SFDVKD. The CDR3 region is CATSGGGAGELFF. The CDR3 coding sequence is TGTGCCACCAGTGGGGGGGGCGCCGGGGAGCTGTTTTTT.

This clonotype was recorded many times. The rearrangement joins TRBV11-1 to TRBJ2-5; D remains unclear. The CDR3 is made up of 15 amino acids. Germline V lookup: CDR1 SGHAT, CDR2 FQDESV (reference sequence). V lost 3 bases to trimming and J lost 2 bases, with 13 bases between them. The CDR3 spells CASSLTIDLQETQYF. As DNA, the CDR3 is TGTGCCAGCAGCTTGACGATTGACCTTCAAGAGACCCAGTACTTC.

The chain couples TRBV5-1 to TRBJ1-3; 11 bases fit TRBD1. The CDR3 has 17 residues. The V and J ends lost 0 bases and 4 bases, in that order; junction bases with no gene match: 6. Per the germline V gene, CDR1 is SGHRS and CDR2 is YFSETQ. The CDR3 coding sequence is TGCGCCAGCAGCTTGGATGGACAGGGGGCTTGGGGAAACACCATATATTTT. This codes for CASSLDGQGAWGNTIYF.

The CDR3 bases are TGTGCCATCAGTCAATTCGGCGGAAGGGACGCCGAGGGGCTTAATGAGCAGTTCTTC. As protein: CAISQFGGRDAEGLNEQFF. This chain uses TRBV10-3 with TRBJ2-1, with D perhaps matching TRBD1 or TRBD2 (5 bases each). Germline CDR1 and CDR2: ENHRY and SYGVKD. Trimming stripped 5 bases from V and 7 bases from J, with 30 bases between. The CDR3 covers 19 residues.

This clonotype was recorded at least ten times. The chain couples TRBV28 to TRBJ1-5, with D possibly TRBD1 on 5 matching bases. With 2 bases removed from V and 7 bases from J, the gap between germline ends came to 18 bases. CDR1 is MDHEN and CDR2 is SYDVKM in the germline V gene. This CDR3 is 16 amino acids long. The CDR3 loop reads CASSLGQGNWWQPQHF. As DNA, the CDR3 is TGTGCCAGCAGTTTAGGTCAGGGCAACTGGTGGCAGCCCCAGCATTTT.

This clonotype was observed a handful of times. CDR3 region: CASSLRDTKRGELFF. Written as DNA, the CDR3 is TGTGCCAGCAGCCTACGGGACACAAAACGGGGGGAGCTGTTTTTT. The chain employs TRBV5-8 and TRBJ2-2, with D perhaps matching TRBD1 (6 bases). V was clipped by 4 bases and J by 8 bases, with 18 bases between them. The CDR3 extends over 15 amino acids. Germline assignment: CDR1 SGHTS and CDR2 YDEGEE.

The chain uses TRBV6-4 and TRBJ2-1, with 11 bases matching TRBD2. This CDR3 region has 15 residues. The ends lost 4 bases at V and 4 bases at J; junction bases unmatched: 3. Germline V gene sequence: CDR1 MRHNA, CDR2 SNTAGT. CDR3 region: CASSATSGVYNEQFF. CDR3 DNA: TGTGCCAGCAGTGCGACTAGCGGGGTATACAATGAGCAGTTCTTC.

The CDR3 loop reads CATSRGNRDYQETQYF. The CDR3 DNA reads as TGTGCCACCAGCAGGGGGAACCGGGACTACCAAGAGACCCAGTACTTC. J is TRBJ2-5 and V is TRBV15; D might be TRBD2 (6 bases). The CDR3 has 16 amino acids. The V end lost 3 bases, the J end lost 0 bases, and 14 bases lay between the germline ends. Germline V gives CDR1 LNHNV, CDR2 YYDKDF (reference sequence).

This clonotype has more than one count but fewer than ten. J is TRBJ2-1 and V is TRBV29-1; TRBD2 agrees at 11 bases. The CDR3 contains 17 residues. Germline V gene lookup returns CDR1 SQVTM and CDR2 ANQGSEA. V gave up 0 bases and J gave up 10 bases; unmatched junction bases: 14. The CDR3 coding sequence is TGCAGCGTTGAAGATGGGCTAGCGGGGGGTTCCTGGGGCGAGCAGTTCTTC. Protein sequence: CSVEDGLAGGSWGEQFF.